This TCR beta chain was sequenced in a study of cytomegalovirus exposure and HLA in healthy donors. Study-level findings and limits: Trimming of TCR beta V- and J-genes showed a link, identified in a later analysis, to a missense DCLRE1C variant.

On this clone itself: Its antigen is undetermined.

Trimming removed 0 bases from V and 5 bases from J; junction bases left unmatched: 9. The CDR3 is 16 residues long. Germline assignment: CDR1 SGHRS and CDR2 YFSETQ. The primer mix had 60 Vbeta and 13 Jbeta primers. Clones were sequenced by immunoSEQ multiplex PCR, and TCRdb holds only the in-frame ones, with some missing. The table lists 150,000 to 200,000 clones, approximately 86% of them singletons. The TCR comes from a woman between 18 and 29 years old in good health and CMV-seronegative. Material for sequencing was PBMCs. V usage is TRBV5-1 and J usage is TRBJ1-1; 8 bases align to TRBD1. The CDR3 is CASSLEVTGVGTEAFF. The DNA of the CDR3 is TGCGCCAGCAGCTTGGAGGTGACAGGGGTGGGAACTGAAGCTTTCTTT.